This T cell receptor (beta chain) was recorded in a study of blood T cell repertoires in COVID-19 (dated by TCRdb to the early 2020s). Regarding the research as a whole: Samples from collaborators originated in the United States, Italy and Spain and spanned both the acute and convalescent phases of COVID-19. The samples were drawn from two sources: the first 160 participants of the ongoing ImmuneRACE study, and 1,000 to 1,500 subjects contributed by 6 global collaborators. A freely available public database, intended as a resource for researchers studying the immune response to SARS-CoV-2, is where the repertoires were released. Where available, HLA class I and class II types were obtained from metadata supplied by the sample provider rather than from assay-based typing. A de-identified subject ID, COVID-19 status, age in years and sex were almost always included in the sample metadata. The material from the prospective study consisted of cDNA or gDNA derived from T cells, B-cell-depleted T cells, or PBMCs. Deeply sampled blood TCRbeta repertoires from subjects exposed to, actively infected with, or recovered from COVID-19 were included in the dataset.

Inclusive of the bounding cysteine and phenylalanine, the CDR3 is 16 residues long. Just the 48-base CDR3 DNA is kept, in frame starting at base 1. Per the germline V gene (reference sequence), GTSNPN is the CDR1 and SVGIG is the CDR2. The V end gives up 2 bases and the J end 7 bases, leaving 7 bases in the junction not matched to a gene. Collaborating institutions collected whole blood in K2EDTA tubes following their own protocols. For TCRbeta analysis, collaborators shipped samples as frozen whole blood, isolated PBMCs, or DNA extracted from either of those sample types. Study-wide findings and limitations: The quantity of clinical and demographic metadata differed by source and by participant and was supplied without curation.

This clone has more than one count but fewer than ten. Which antigen it targets is not known. Nothing much larger sits one base from this clone, and base qualities are not available. The immunoSEQ Assay, a bias-controlled multiplex PCR, was used to amplify TCRbeta CDR3 regions from genomic DNA. Under the source paper's analysis protocol: Within the assay, amplification of reference gene primers was used to estimate how many nucleated cells each sample contained. Sequence reads were collapsed and filtered to measure the absolute abundance of every unique TCRbeta CDR3 rearrangement. For each sample, productive Simpson clonality was calculated by taking the square root of Simpson's diversity index across productive rearrangements. The immuneACCESS repertoire file appears here via TCRdb, limited to in-frame rearrangements. These files lack a portion of the clones; in checked studies, under half of the deficit traces to unresolved V genes, and the cause of the others is not known. V and J calls and clone size follow that table, whereas D and trimming were derived from the DNA. The table for this sample lists roughly 53,000 clones; roughly 84% of them were counted only once. Of the sample, roughly 2.7% falls within the top ten clones.

Rearrangement joined TRBV30 to TRBJ2-1; TRBD2 matches 14 bases in the middle. Sequenced input: peripheral blood. The TCR originated in a man aged 45 to 65 with acute or convalescent COVID-19. CDR3 protein: CAWSFHRTSGGNEQFF. The nucleotide sequence reads as follows: TGTGCCTGGAGTTTCCACCGGACTAGCGGGGGGAATGAGCAGTTCTTC.